Shown below are 25 T cell receptor beta chains from a single sample sequenced in a study of CD8+CD57+ T cells in acquired aplastic anemia (dated by TCRdb to 2016 to 2018). Patients chosen for sequencing had shown expansion of CD8+CD57+ cells by flow cytometry. The instrument given in TCRdb is Illumina HiSeq 2000. TCR beta VDJ combination and CDR3 sequence profiling used genomic DNA as the template. TCRdb applied fastp at Q25 and MiXCR to the public reads, then kept only in-frame beta chains. CDR3 protein sequences are deduplicated, and each keeps its most common genes and DNA. This sample holds 150,000 to 200,000 distinct CDR3 sequences; less than 60% were observed only once. The ten largest clones take up under 2% of the sample. Sequences were obtained from sorted CD4+, CD8+, or CD8+CD57+ T cells (not recorded which) from PBMCs. Every receptor here comes from a human donor with aplastic anemia.

The chain uses TRBV25-1 and TRBJ1-2; D call uncertain. In germline, CDR1 is MGHDK, CDR2 SYGVNS. There are 12 residues in the CDR3. V was trimmed by 6 bases and J by 6 bases, leaving 11 bases between them. CDR3 DNA sequence: TGTGCCAGCAGCAACCGAGGGCATGGCTACACCTTC. Protein sequence: CASSNRGHGYTF.

Many counts were recorded for this clonotype. V and J are TRBV5-1 and TRBJ2-6; D might be TRBD1 (5 bases). CDR1 SGHRS and CDR2 YFSETQ come from the germline V gene. The CDR3 contains 17 residues. Trimming took 2 bases from V and 2 from J, leaving 14 bases between them. The CDR3 protein is CASSFTVQEPGANVLTF. Written as DNA, the CDR3 is TGCGCCAGCAGCTTCACCGTACAGGAGCCTGGGGCCAACGTCCTGACTTTC.

The genes are TRBV2 and TRBJ2-1; D is possibly TRBD2 (6 bases). The V gene lost 4 bases and the J gene lost 0 bases, with 7 bases spanning the gap. CDR3 length: 14 amino acids. Germline V gene lookup returns CDR1 SNHLY and CDR2 FYNNEI. The DNA for the CDR3 is TGTGCCAGCAGTGTTAGCGGCTCCTACAATGAGCAGTTCTTC. Its translation is CASSVSGSYNEQFF.

This clonotype occurred many times. The chain employs TRBV12-3 or TRBV12-4 and TRBJ2-3; 8 positions agree with TRBD1. V shed 2 bases and J 0 bases; nucleotides not matched to a gene: 13. The CDR3 has 19 residues. In DNA form, the CDR3 reads TGTGCCAGCAGTTTAAGGGACAGGTCCGTTCTACCTAGCACAGATACGCAGTATTTT. It translates to CASSLRDRSVLPSTDTQYF.

This clonotype was picked up many times. The chain recombines TRBV7-6 with TRBJ1-2, with D maybe TRBD1 (5 bases). Trimming stripped 4 bases from V and 4 bases from J, with 10 bases between. Germline lookup yields CDR1 SGHVS and CDR2 FNYEAQ. The length of the CDR3 is 13 residues. The CDR3 loop is CASSYDGGYGYTF. The CDR3 DNA reads as TGTGCCAGCAGCTATGACGGGGGCTATGGCTACACCTTC.

This chain links TRBV12-5 with TRBJ1-2; no definite D call. The CDR3 length is 16 residues. The V and J ends lost 1 base and 3 bases respectively, with 15 bases between them. From germline, CDR1 is LGHNT and CDR2 FRNRAP. CDR3 sequence: CASGLGEGIKDYGYTF. CDR3 DNA: TGTGCTAGTGGTTTGGGGGAGGGCATCAAAGACTATGGCTACACCTTC.

A note on this clonotype: A read error may explain this, as a much larger clone is one base away. The chain employs TRBV2 and TRBJ1-1, with D perhaps matching TRBD1 (6 bases). The germline V gene has CDR1 SNHLY and CDR2 FYNNEI. The CDR3 consists of 14 residues. CDR3: CASSQGQIGAEAIF. The CDR3 DNA reads TGTGCCAGCAGTCAAGGACAGATCGGGGCTGAAGCTATCTTT.

There are many counts of this clonotype. This chain connects TRBV5-6 to TRBJ1-1; 9 bases are shared with TRBD1. This CDR3 has 15 residues. J gave up 6 bases and V 4 bases, and 10 bases lay outside the gene matches. Germline CDR1 and CDR2: SGHDT and YYEEEE. CDR3 residues: CASSGNRGRLAEAFF. In nucleotides, the CDR3 is TGTGCCAGCAGCGGAAACAGGGGGCGCTTGGCTGAAGCTTTCTTT.

V is TRBV28 and J is TRBJ2-2; 8 bases align to TRBD2. CDR3 size: 14 residues. Germline CDR1 MDHEN, CDR2 SYDVKM. J was trimmed by 4 bases and V by 10 bases; bases with no gene match: 8. CDR3 bases: TGTGCCACTACAGCGGGAGCCGGCACCGGGGAGCTGTTTTTT. This gives the protein CATTAGAGTGELFF.

J is TRBJ2-1 and V is TRBV2, with 7 bases aligning to TRBD1. The CDR3 runs to 15 residues. Germline V gives CDR1 SNHLY, CDR2 FYNNEI. V dropped 6 bases and J dropped 0; count of bases not matched to a gene: 5. CDR3 DNA: TGTGCCAGCAGGATACAGGGGAGCTCCTACAATGAGCAGTTCTTC. Residues: CASRIQGSSYNEQFF. Filled out from reference TRBV2 and TRBJ2-1, the complete variable domain reads EPEVTQTPSHQVTQMGQEVILRCVPISNHLYFYWYRQILGQKVEFLVSFYNNEISEKSEIFDDQFSVERPDGSNFTLKIRSTKLEDSAMYFCASRIQGSSYNEQFFGPGTRLTVL.

The chain links TRBV20-1 to TRBJ2-1, with D unclear. Germline V lookup: CDR1 DFQATT, CDR2 SNEGSKA (reference sequence). With 3 bases removed from V and 2 bases from J, the gap between germline ends came to 14 bases. This CDR3 has 15 amino acids. This chain's CDR3 is CSASPWENPYNEQFF. CDR3 sequence (DNA): TGCAGTGCTAGCCCCTGGGAAAACCCCTACAATGAGCAGTTCTTC.

This clonotype has at least ten counts. The genes are TRBV5-6 and TRBJ1-4, with 8 bases aligning to TRBD1. CDR1 and CDR2 (germline): SGHDT, YYEEEE. The CDR3 is made up of 14 amino acids. J gave up 8 bases and V 3 bases, and 6 bases lay outside the gene matches. The DNA of the CDR3 is TGTGCCAGCAGCTCGACAGGGGTGGGGGAAAAACTGTTTTTT. It is translated as CASSSTGVGEKLFF.

For this clonotype: This may be a read error, as it is one base from a much larger clone. V and J are TRBV6-5 and TRBJ1-1; D gene uncertain. CDR3 length equals 14 residues. Germline assignment: CDR1 MNHEY and CDR2 SVGAGI. Trimming took 4 bases from V and 6 from J, leaving 15 bases between them. The CDR3 bases are TGTGCCAGCAGTTTAGGGCAACCGAGCGCTGAAGCTTTCTTT. Translating it yields CASSLGQPSAEAFF.

There are a few counts of this clonotype. This chain uses TRBV6-2 or TRBV6-3 with TRBJ1-2, with D tentatively TRBD1 (6 bases). CDR3 length equals 17 residues. Germline CDR1 is MNHEY and CDR2 is SVGEGT. The V end was cut by 4 bases, the J end by 0 bases, with 18 bases between. CDR3 nucleotides: TGTGCCAGCAGTTTGTCGGGACACCTGTTAGCTAACTATGGCTACACCTTC. Translated, it gives CASSLSGHLLANYGYTF.

Note on this clonotype: A read error is possible here, since a much larger clone lies one base away. The V call is TRBV27, the J call TRBJ2-7; a possible D gene is TRBD2 (6 bases). Trimming removed 6 bases at V and 2 bases at J, with 17 bases between. There are 15 residues in the CDR3. Germline V gene sequence: CDR1 MNHEY, CDR2 SMNVEV (reference sequence). CDR3 sequence (DNA): TGTGCCAGCAGACGGGGGACTGTGGTGACCTACGAGCAGTACTTC. Translating gives CASRRGTVVTYEQYF.

The rearrangement links TRBV25-1 to TRBJ2-7; TRBD1 matches 7 bases. Losses at the gene ends were 6 bases for V and 0 bases for J; bases not matched to a gene: 5. This CDR3 is 14 amino acids long. Germline V gene data show CDR1 as MGHDK and CDR2 as SYGVNS. CDR3 in DNA: TGTGCCAGCAGCCTCTCAGGGGGCTCCTACGAGCAGTACTTC. It yields the protein CASSLSGGSYEQYF.

Many counts were recorded for this clonotype. The chain links TRBV20-1 to TRBJ2-7; D gene ambiguous. The V end was cut by 3 bases, the J end by 1 base, with 7 bases between. Germline CDR1 is DFQATT and CDR2 is SNEGSKA (reference sequence). This CDR3 contains 12 residues. The CDR3 region is CSASTLSYEQYF. Here the CDR3 DNA reads TGCAGTGCTAGTACCCTTTCCTACGAGCAGTACTTC.

The chain links TRBV7-8 to TRBJ2-7; D perhaps matches TRBD2 (6 bases). The V gene lost 8 bases and the J gene lost 4 bases, with 12 bases spanning the gap. The germline gives CDR1 SGHVS, CDR2 FQNEAQ. The CDR3 is 12 amino acids. The CDR3 coding sequence is TGTGCCAGCCAAGGGCGGGGTTACGAGCAGTACTTC. It specifies CASQGRGYEQYF.

V is TRBV19 and J is TRBJ2-7; D not resolved. CDR3 size: 13 residues. The germline V and J ends were trimmed by 3 bases and 2 bases, with 8 bases remaining between them. CDR1 and CDR2 from the germline V gene are LNHDA and SQIVND (reference sequence). The CDR3 loop is CASSIGLAYEQYF. CDR3 nucleotide sequence: TGTGCCAGTAGTATCGGGCTAGCCTACGAGCAGTACTTC. Complete variable domain (other parts from reference TRBV19 and TRBJ2-7): DGGITQSPKYLFRKEGQNVTLSCEQNLNHDAMYWYRQDPGQGLRLIYYSQIVNDFQKGDIAEGYSVSREKKESFPLTVTSAQKNPTAFYLCASSIGLAYEQYFGPGTRLTVT.

The sample holds many counts of this clonotype. The rearrangement uses TRBV12-3 or TRBV12-4 and TRBJ1-2, with 10 bases aligning to TRBD1. The CDR3 totals 15 residues. After removal of 4 bases from V and 8 bases from J, the junction contained 10 bases not matched to a gene. The CDR3 here is CASSSPDRGQDGYTF. CDR3 bases: TGTGCCAGCAGTTCTCCCGACAGGGGGCAGGACGGCTACACCTTC.

This clonotype was counted a few times. This rearrangement joins TRBV10-2 to TRBJ2-3; TRBD2 is a possible D gene (5 bases). The length of the CDR3 is 14 residues. V lost 3 bases and J 7 bases, leaving 14 bases between the germline ends. The germline gives CDR1 WSHSY, CDR2 SAAADI. CDR3 coding DNA: TGCGCCAGCAGTGACGCATACACCGGGAATACGCAGTATTTT. This encodes CASSDAYTGNTQYF.

This clonotype was picked up many times. The CDR3 here is CASSTGAAVYGYTF. In DNA form, the CDR3 reads TGTGCCAGCAGTACGGGGGCAGCCGTCTATGGCTACACCTTC. J is TRBJ1-2 and V is TRBV2; possible D gene TRBD1, 6 bases. Germline V lookup: CDR1 SNHLY, CDR2 FYNNEI. The V gene lost 5 bases and the J gene lost 4 bases, with 14 bases spanning the gap. The CDR3 spans 14 residues.

The chain couples TRBV10-1 to TRBJ2-7; a weak D match, TRBD2 (6 bases). Trimming left V 3 bases short and J 5 bases short, with 17 bases between. CDR1 and CDR2 (germline): WNHNN, SYGVQD (reference sequence). CDR3 size: 15 residues. CDR3 region: CASSEAGGSLNEQYF. In DNA, the CDR3 is TGCGCCAGCAGTGAAGCGGGCGGGTCTCTCAACGAGCAGTACTTC.

This clonotype came up many times. The chain couples TRBV5-8 to TRBJ1-2; 10 bases match TRBD1. CDR1 and CDR2 (germline): SGHTS, YDEGEE. The CDR3 totals 15 residues. After removal of 0 bases from V and 7 bases from J, the junction contained 6 bases not matched to a gene. This CDR3 reads CASSLGQGALSGYTF. CDR3 sequence (DNA): TGTGCCAGCAGCTTGGGACAGGGGGCGCTTAGTGGCTACACCTTC.

The chain joins TRBV4-2 to TRBJ2-7; D may be TRBD1 (5 bases). Between the trimmed V and J ends, which lost 0 bases and 2 bases, there was a span of 14 bases. This CDR3 has 16 residues. From germline, CDR1 is LGHNA and CDR2 YNFKEQ. The CDR3 coding sequence is TGTGCCAGCAGCCAAGAGGAGACAGTGGGGACCTACGAGCAGTACTTC. Translation gives CASSQEETVGTYEQYF.